Listed below are T cell receptor beta chains from one sample, sequenced in a study of control samples from healthy donors and cancer patients. The repertoire was sequenced with immunoSEQ multiplex PCR; TCRdb's copy has only in-frame clones and lacks some. There are about 120,000 clones in the sample; around nine tenths occur only once, and over 2% lies in the top ten. The sample consisted of blood. These receptors originate from an older woman in good health. The CDR3 runs from the conserved cysteine through the conserved F or W. The D gene is left open where the match is weak. The listing skips clone size in some rows; elsewhere it reads once, few, many or a size class.

d_call: .; j_call: TRBJ1-1; v_call: TRBV2; clone_size: .; cdr3_nt: TGTGCCAGCACGGGGAACACTGAAGCTTTCTTT; cdr3_aa: CASTGNTEAFF
d_call: .; j_call: TRBJ1-1; v_call: TRBV6-2/TRBV6-3; clone_size: .; cdr3_nt: TGTGCCAGCAGTGCGATGGGGCAGGGAACCCCGAACACTGAAGCTTTCTTT; cdr3_aa: CASSAMGQGTPNTEAFF
d_call: TRBD1; j_call: TRBJ1-5; v_call: TRBV4-3; clone_size: .; cdr3_nt: TGCGCCAGCAGCCAAGAAGCAGGACAGGGTTTTCAGCCCCAGCATTTT; cdr3_aa: CASSQEAGQGFQPQHF
d_call: .; j_call: TRBJ2-1; v_call: TRBV5-6; clone_size: .; cdr3_nt: TGTGCCAGCAGCCGATCCGGGACCAGCCTATACAATGAGCAGTTCTTC; cdr3_aa: CASSRSGTSLYNEQFF
d_call: .; j_call: TRBJ2-3; v_call: TRBV18; clone_size: .; cdr3_nt: TGTGCCAGCTCATTACAGTTTGGAGATACGCAGTATTTT; cdr3_aa: CASSLQFGDTQYF
d_call: .; j_call: TRBJ2-7; v_call: TRBV13; clone_size: .; cdr3_nt: TGTGCCAGCAGCTTAGTTGACAACCCCAGCGAGCAGTACTTC; cdr3_aa: CASSLVDNPSEQYF
d_call: .; j_call: TRBJ1-2; v_call: TRBV7-2; clone_size: .; cdr3_nt: TGTGCCAGCAGCTTATGGGAGTCGCAGGGCGGCTACACCTTC; cdr3_aa: CASSLWESQGGYTF
d_call: TRBD1; j_call: TRBJ2-1; v_call: TRBV10-3; clone_size: .; cdr3_nt: TGTGCCATCAGTCGCCAAACGACAGGGTTAAATGAGCAGTTCTTC; cdr3_aa: CAISRQTTGLNEQFF
d_call: .; j_call: TRBJ1-2; v_call: TRBV11-2; clone_size: .; cdr3_nt: TGTGCCAGCAGCGACGTGGTCAGAACCGATGGCTACACCTTC; cdr3_aa: CASSDVVRTDGYTF
d_call: .; j_call: TRBJ2-5; v_call: TRBV3-1/TRBV3-2; clone_size: .; cdr3_nt: TGTGCCAGCAGCCAACTTGGCAAACAAGAGACCCAGTACTTC; cdr3_aa: CASSQLGKQETQYF
d_call: .; j_call: TRBJ1-1; v_call: TRBV14; clone_size: .; cdr3_nt: TGTGCCAGCAGCCGATACGCTGAAGCTTTCTTT; cdr3_aa: CASSRYAEAFF
d_call: TRBD1; j_call: TRBJ1-1; v_call: TRBV5-5; clone_size: few; cdr3_nt: TGTGCCAGCAGCTCCACGACAGGGTCGAACACTGAAGCTTTCTTT; cdr3_aa: CASSSTTGSNTEAFF
d_call: .; j_call: TRBJ2-5; v_call: TRBV5-8; clone_size: .; cdr3_nt: TGTGCCAGCAGCTTGGGGGGTGTTGAGACCCAGTACTTC; cdr3_aa: CASSLGGVETQYF
d_call: .; j_call: TRBJ2-7; v_call: TRBV27; clone_size: .; cdr3_nt: TGTGCCAGCAGTTTAACCCATTATCGCGAGCAGTACTTC; cdr3_aa: CASSLTHYREQYF
d_call: .; j_call: TRBJ1-2; v_call: TRBV7-9; clone_size: .; cdr3_nt: TGTGCCAGCAGCCCGTTCGACGGGGGCTATGGCTACACCTTC; cdr3_aa: CASSPFDGGYGYTF
d_call: .; j_call: TRBJ2-3; v_call: TRBV7-9; clone_size: .; cdr3_nt: TGTGCCAGCAGCACCAGACCGGGACAATCCGATGGAGATACGCAGTATTTT; cdr3_aa: CASSTRPGQSDGDTQYF
d_call: .; j_call: TRBJ1-2; v_call: TRBV20-1; clone_size: .; cdr3_nt: TGCAGTGCTAGAGGGAGACTCGGCTACACCTTC; cdr3_aa: CSARGRLGYTF
d_call: .; j_call: TRBJ1-5; v_call: TRBV10-3; clone_size: .; cdr3_nt: TGTGCCATCAGTGAGTCGGGGGACGGAGTGGGTCAGCCCCAGCATTTT; cdr3_aa: CAISESGDGVGQPQHF
d_call: .; j_call: TRBJ1-4; v_call: TRBV5-1; clone_size: .; cdr3_nt: TGCGCCAGCAGCGGAGGGGGAGGATCAGGCGGGGAAAAACTGTTTTTT; cdr3_aa: CASSGGGGSGGEKLFF
d_call: .; j_call: TRBJ2-1; v_call: TRBV5-1; clone_size: .; cdr3_nt: TGCGCCAGCAGCTGGAGGGAAACAGGCAATGAGCAGTTCTTC; cdr3_aa: CASSWRETGNEQFF
d_call: TRBD2; j_call: TRBJ2-7; v_call: TRBV10-2; clone_size: .; cdr3_nt: TGCGCCAGCAGTGAGTCGACGGCTCGGCGGGGGGGCGGCGAGCAGTACTTC; cdr3_aa: CASSESTARRGGGEQYF
d_call: .; j_call: TRBJ1-5; v_call: TRBV3-1/TRBV3-2; clone_size: few; cdr3_nt: TGTGCCAGCAGCCAAGCGTATAGCAATCAGCCCCAGCATTTT; cdr3_aa: CASSQAYSNQPQHF
d_call: .; j_call: TRBJ1-1; v_call: TRBV12-5; clone_size: .; cdr3_nt: TGTGCTAGTGGTTTGACGACCAGCGAAGCTTTCTTT; cdr3_aa: CASGLTTSEAFF
d_call: .; j_call: TRBJ1-6; v_call: TRBV5-6; clone_size: .; cdr3_nt: TGTGCCAGCAGCGGCCCCTATAATTCACCCCTCCACTTT; cdr3_aa: CASSGPYNSPLHF
d_call: .; j_call: TRBJ1-5; v_call: TRBV3-1/TRBV3-2; clone_size: .; cdr3_nt: TGTGCCAGCAGCCAAGTTTACCTGGATGGCAATCAGCCCCAGCATTTT; cdr3_aa: CASSQVYLDGNQPQHF
d_call: .; j_call: TRBJ2-1; v_call: TRBV10-3; clone_size: .; cdr3_nt: TGTGCCATCAAACCACCCGACAAGGGGGAGCAGTTCTTC; cdr3_aa: CAIKPPDKGEQFF
d_call: .; j_call: TRBJ1-5; v_call: TRBV19; clone_size: .; cdr3_nt: TGTGCCAGTAGTATGGTAGGGCAGGCAAATCAGCCCCAGCATTTT; cdr3_aa: CASSMVGQANQPQHF
d_call: .; j_call: TRBJ1-1; v_call: TRBV6-1; clone_size: once; cdr3_nt: TGTGCCAGCAGTGAAAATTGGGTTGAAGCTTTCTTT; cdr3_aa: CASSENWVEAFF
d_call: .; j_call: TRBJ1-2; v_call: TRBV4-3; clone_size: .; cdr3_nt: TGCGCCAGCAGCCAAGACAGGGGTCGGATCGGCTACACCTTC; cdr3_aa: CASSQDRGRIGYTF
d_call: TRBD2; j_call: TRBJ2-5; v_call: TRBV12-3/TRBV12-4; clone_size: .; cdr3_nt: TGTGCCAGCACCAATAGCGGGGGGGAGACCCAGTACTTC; cdr3_aa: CASTNSGGETQYF
d_call: TRBD2; j_call: TRBJ2-1; v_call: TRBV24-1; clone_size: .; cdr3_nt: TGTGCCACCAGTAAGACTAGCGGGAGTGGCAATGAGCAGTTCTTC; cdr3_aa: CATSKTSGSGNEQFF
d_call: .; j_call: TRBJ1-2; v_call: TRBV10-3; clone_size: .; cdr3_nt: TGTGCCATCAGTGAGTCGAAAAGGGGATTCAACTATGGCTACACCTTC; cdr3_aa: CAISESKRGFNYGYTF
d_call: .; j_call: TRBJ1-2; v_call: TRBV5-6; clone_size: once; cdr3_nt: TGTGCCAGCAGCTTGTGGGGATACGGCTACACCTTC; cdr3_aa: CASSLWGYGYTF
d_call: .; j_call: TRBJ1-2; v_call: TRBV3-1/TRBV3-2; clone_size: .; cdr3_nt: TGTGCCAGCAGCCATCTCACGGACAGAGGCTACACCTTC; cdr3_aa: CASSHLTDRGYTF
d_call: .; j_call: TRBJ1-5; v_call: TRBV19; clone_size: .; cdr3_nt: TGTGCCAGTAGTCGGGCGGGGGGAAAAAATCAGCCCCAGCATTTT; cdr3_aa: CASSRAGGKNQPQHF
d_call: .; j_call: TRBJ1-3; v_call: TRBV18; clone_size: .; cdr3_nt: TGTGCCAGCTCACCACAGGGACCCTCTGGAAACACCATATATTTT; cdr3_aa: CASSPQGPSGNTIYF
d_call: .; j_call: TRBJ1-1; v_call: TRBV12-3/TRBV12-4; clone_size: .; cdr3_nt: TGTGCCAGCAGTTTATTCATGGGCACTGAAGCTTTCTTT; cdr3_aa: CASSLFMGTEAFF
d_call: .; j_call: TRBJ1-4; v_call: TRBV7-8; clone_size: .; cdr3_nt: TGTGCCAGCAGCTTAGCGGGGGTTTTTGATGAAAAACTGTTTTTT; cdr3_aa: CASSLAGVFDEKLFF
d_call: TRBD1; j_call: TRBJ2-7; v_call: TRBV6-5; clone_size: .; cdr3_nt: TGTGCCAGCAGTTCAGGGGGCGAGCAGTACTTC; cdr3_aa: CASSSGGEQYF
d_call: TRBD1; j_call: TRBJ2-3; v_call: TRBV6-1; clone_size: .; cdr3_nt: TGTGCCAGCAGTGAGAGGACAGGGGGGTCCGATACGCAGTATTTT; cdr3_aa: CASSERTGGSDTQYF
d_call: .; j_call: TRBJ1-2; v_call: TRBV6-5; clone_size: .; cdr3_nt: TGTGCCAGCAGTTACTCCGGGGGTGGCTACACCTTC; cdr3_aa: CASSYSGGGYTF
d_call: .; j_call: TRBJ1-6; v_call: TRBV19; clone_size: .; cdr3_nt: TGTGCCAGTAGTATAGGGGTCGGGGTTTATAATTCACCCCTCCACTTT; cdr3_aa: CASSIGVGVYNSPLHF
d_call: .; j_call: TRBJ1-4; v_call: TRBV15; clone_size: .; cdr3_nt: TGTGCCACCAGCAGAGTGTCTGGGCTGACTAATGAAAAACTGTTTTTT; cdr3_aa: CATSRVSGLTNEKLFF
d_call: .; j_call: TRBJ1-1; v_call: TRBV10-3; clone_size: few; cdr3_nt: TGTGCCATCAGTGAGTCGAGGCAGACTGAAGCTTTCTTT; cdr3_aa: CAISESRQTEAFF
d_call: .; j_call: TRBJ1-4; v_call: TRBV29-1; clone_size: .; cdr3_nt: TGCAGCGTTACATTAGGGGCCTTCGGAAGTAATGAAAAACTGTTTTTT; cdr3_aa: CSVTLGAFGSNEKLFF
d_call: TRBD2; j_call: TRBJ2-1; v_call: TRBV4-3; clone_size: .; cdr3_nt: TGCGCCAGCAGCCAAGCGCTAGCGGGGGGGTATGAGCAGTTCTTC; cdr3_aa: CASSQALAGGYEQFF
d_call: .; j_call: TRBJ1-2; v_call: TRBV3-1/TRBV3-2; clone_size: .; cdr3_nt: TGTGCCAGCAGCATAGAAAAGGGGCAGAGAGACGGCTACACCTTC; cdr3_aa: CASSIEKGQRDGYTF
d_call: .; j_call: TRBJ1-1; v_call: TRBV19; clone_size: .; cdr3_nt: TGTGCCAGTAGTACCGGACGGTCTCGCAGCAGGGACACTGAAGCTTTCTTT; cdr3_aa: CASSTGRSRSRDTEAFF
d_call: .; j_call: TRBJ1-1; v_call: TRBV12-3/TRBV12-4; clone_size: .; cdr3_nt: TGTGCCAGCAATCAGTGGAACACTGAAGCTTTCTTT; cdr3_aa: CASNQWNTEAFF
d_call: .; j_call: TRBJ2-7; v_call: TRBV4-1; clone_size: .; cdr3_nt: TGCGCCAGCAGCCAACCCTACGGACCCTCCTACGAGCAGTACTTC; cdr3_aa: CASSQPYGPSYEQYF
d_call: TRBD1; j_call: TRBJ2-1; v_call: TRBV6-5; clone_size: once; cdr3_nt: TGTGCCAGCAGTTCATACGCCGGGACAGGGGGCAATGAGCAGTTCTTC; cdr3_aa: CASSSYAGTGGNEQFF
d_call: TRBD1; j_call: TRBJ2-7; v_call: TRBV6-5; clone_size: .; cdr3_nt: TGTGCCAGCACACCACAGGGGTCAGGCTACGAGCAGTACTTC; cdr3_aa: CASTPQGSGYEQYF
d_call: .; j_call: TRBJ2-6; v_call: TRBV27; clone_size: .; cdr3_nt: TGTGCCAGCAGTTCCTCTGGGGCCAACGTCCTGACTTTC; cdr3_aa: CASSSSGANVLTF
d_call: TRBD1; j_call: TRBJ2-7; v_call: TRBV7-9; clone_size: .; cdr3_nt: TGTGCCAGCAGCTTGAGCCGGGACAGGCTGTACGAGCAGTACTTC; cdr3_aa: CASSLSRDRLYEQYF
d_call: .; j_call: TRBJ1-2; v_call: TRBV9; clone_size: .; cdr3_nt: TGTGCCAGCAGCGAGCGAGGTTTTGGGGGCTACACCTTC; cdr3_aa: CASSERGFGGYTF
d_call: TRBD2; j_call: TRBJ2-3; v_call: TRBV19; clone_size: .; cdr3_nt: TGTGCCAGTACCCCCGACGTAGCGGGGTTCACAGATACGCAGTATTTT; cdr3_aa: CASTPDVAGFTDTQYF
d_call: .; j_call: TRBJ2-2; v_call: TRBV7-3; clone_size: .; cdr3_nt: TGTGCCAGCAGTTCTAACGCGAACACCGGGGAGCTGTTTTTT; cdr3_aa: CASSSNANTGELFF